Sequencing of this T cell receptor beta chain was carried out in a study of blood T cells in healthy people across ages. Background on the study: When template switching was applied, about one barcoded beta molecule was captured per two T cells.

Together with a sample-barcoded 5' primer, a J-beta primer mix was included in a second PCR lasting about 7 to 11 cycles. TCRdb used MiXCR to reprocess the 5' RACE reads, holding one entry per CDR3 protein. In the table there are 1,300,000 or so distinct CDR3 sequences, roughly 59% of which are singletons. Samples each had at least 6 micrograms of total RNA extracted. Deletions cut 2 bases from V and 0 bases from J, with 11 bases between. CDR1 ENHRY and CDR2 SYGVKD come from the germline V gene. The CDR3 runs to 16 residues. The sample taken for sequencing was blood. The receptor comes from a young man in good health. This chain uses TRBV10-3 with TRBJ2-4; possible D gene TRBD2, 5 bases. The CDR3 here is CAISEDRTLAKNIQYF. CDR3 sequence (DNA): TGTGCCATCAGTGAGGATAGGACTTTAGCCAAAAACATTCAGTACTTC.